The 9 T cell receptor beta chains in this list originate from one sample, sequenced in a study of identical twins. TCRdb reprocessed the 5' RACE reads with MiXCR, giving one entry per CDR3 protein. Of about 550,000 distinct CDR3 sequences in the sample, around 20% were seen once. Another study also made use of these data, one on yellow fever vaccine responses in identical twins.

The sequenced sample was CD4+ T cells sorted from blood. The source of these receptors is a woman aged 18-30 years in good health.

The chain is built from TRBV6-2 or TRBV6-3 and TRBJ2-1; D is ambiguous. The CDR3 is 18 amino acids. V was shortened by 0 bases and J by 0 bases, with 15 bases between the two germline ends. Germline lookup yields CDR1 MNHEY and CDR2 SVGEGT. The DNA for the CDR3 is TGTGCCAGCAGTTACTCGAAGGGAACTGCGAGCTCCTACAATGAGCAGTTCTTC. As protein: CASSYSKGTASSYNEQFF.

This clonotype came up a few times. The V gene is TRBV20-1, the J gene TRBJ2-3; D unresolved. The CDR3 consists of 11 residues. Germline values: CDR1 DFQATT, CDR2 SNEGSKA (reference sequence). V shed 3 bases and J shed 0 bases, with 1 base lying between them. The CDR3 DNA is TGCAGTGCTAGCAGCACAGATACGCAGTATTTT. Residues: CSASSTDTQYF.

The J gene is TRBJ2-4, the V gene TRBV2, with TRBD1 matching over 7 bases. CDR1 is SNHLY and CDR2 is FYNNEI in the germline V gene. The CDR3 is 16 amino acids. Unmatched junction bases numbered 8, after V lost 6 bases and J lost 0 bases. The CDR3, as DNA: TGTGCCAGCAGGACCGGGACAGCTATAGCCAAAAACATTCAGTACTTC. As protein: CASRTGTAIAKNIQYF.

The rearrangement links TRBV2 to TRBJ2-1, with D perhaps matching TRBD2 (5 bases). V dropped 6 bases and J dropped 10 bases, with 19 bases sitting between them. The CDR3 loop spans 14 amino acids. Germline loops: CDR1 SNHLY, CDR2 FYNNEI. CDR3 region: CASRAGPSLREQFF. Written as DNA, the CDR3 is TGTGCCAGCAGGGCGGGTCCCTCTTTGCGAGAGCAGTTCTTC.

In its sample, this clonotype was seen a few times. J is TRBJ2-3 and V is TRBV20-1; a possible D gene is TRBD2 (5 bases). The CDR3 runs to 15 residues. CDR1 and CDR2 (germline): DFQATT, SNEGSKA (reference sequence). Trimming shortened V by 6 bases and J by 1 base, and 17 bases separated the two germline ends. The CDR3 region is CSAIPASRGTDTQYF. The CDR3 DNA reads as TGCAGTGCAATCCCGGCTAGCCGGGGCACAGATACGCAGTATTTT.

This clonotype was seen a few times. The genes are TRBV10-3 and TRBJ1-1; no definite D call. Trimming took off 3 bases at V and 3 bases at J, with 8 bases between the two ends. The CDR3 covers 13 residues. Looked up from germline, CDR1 is ENHRY and CDR2 is SYGVKD. In DNA, the CDR3 is TGTGCCATCAGTGACCCGGGATACACTGAAGCTTTCTTT. Protein: CAISDPGYTEAFF.

The V call is TRBV3-1, the J call TRBJ2-5; possibly TRBD1 or TRBD2 for D (5 bases each). Germline loops: CDR1 LGHDT, CDR2 YNNKEL (reference sequence). This CDR3 spans 14 amino acids. V was trimmed by 5 bases and J by 3 bases, leaving 13 bases between them. The CDR3 is CASSARGGKETQYF. The CDR3 DNA follows: TGTGCCAGCAGCGCTCGGGGCGGAAAAGAGACCCAGTACTTC.

V usage is TRBV12-3 or TRBV12-4 and J usage is TRBJ1-5, with D perhaps matching TRBD1 (6 bases). Trimming stripped 8 bases from V and 3 bases from J, with 17 bases between. The CDR3 runs to 15 residues. CDR3: CASVWAGDSNQPQHF. The CDR3 DNA reads as TGTGCCAGCGTCTGGGCAGGGGACTCCAATCAGCCCCAGCATTTT.

In this sample, this clonotype turned up a few times. This rearrangement joins TRBV10-3 to TRBJ2-5, with 7 bases fitting TRBD1. V lost 8 bases to trimming and J lost 2 bases; unmatched junction nucleotides: 5. The CDR3 has 13 amino acids. Germline V gene data show CDR1 as ENHRY and CDR2 as SYGVKD. The CDR3 is CAIGRDRQETQYF. In DNA, the CDR3 is TGTGCCATCGGCCGGGACAGACAAGAGACCCAGTACTTC.